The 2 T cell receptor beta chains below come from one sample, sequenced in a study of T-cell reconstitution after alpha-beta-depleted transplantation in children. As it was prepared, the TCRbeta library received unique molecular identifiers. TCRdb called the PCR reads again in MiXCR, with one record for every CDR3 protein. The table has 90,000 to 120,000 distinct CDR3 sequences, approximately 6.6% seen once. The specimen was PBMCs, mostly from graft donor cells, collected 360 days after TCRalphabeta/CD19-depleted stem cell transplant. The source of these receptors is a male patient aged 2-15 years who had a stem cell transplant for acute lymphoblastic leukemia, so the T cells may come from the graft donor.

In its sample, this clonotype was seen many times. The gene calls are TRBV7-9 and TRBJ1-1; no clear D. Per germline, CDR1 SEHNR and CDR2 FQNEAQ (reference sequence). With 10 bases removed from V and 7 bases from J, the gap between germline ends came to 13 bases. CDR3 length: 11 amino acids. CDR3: CAMGSGVEAFF. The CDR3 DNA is TGTGCCATGGGAAGCGGGGTTGAAGCTTTCTTT.

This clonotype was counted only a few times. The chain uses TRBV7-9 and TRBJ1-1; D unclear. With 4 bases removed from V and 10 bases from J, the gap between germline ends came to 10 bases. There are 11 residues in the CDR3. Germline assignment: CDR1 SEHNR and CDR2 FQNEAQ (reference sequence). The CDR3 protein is CASSSAWGAFF. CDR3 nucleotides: TGTGCCAGCAGCTCCGCCTGGGGAGCTTTCTTT.